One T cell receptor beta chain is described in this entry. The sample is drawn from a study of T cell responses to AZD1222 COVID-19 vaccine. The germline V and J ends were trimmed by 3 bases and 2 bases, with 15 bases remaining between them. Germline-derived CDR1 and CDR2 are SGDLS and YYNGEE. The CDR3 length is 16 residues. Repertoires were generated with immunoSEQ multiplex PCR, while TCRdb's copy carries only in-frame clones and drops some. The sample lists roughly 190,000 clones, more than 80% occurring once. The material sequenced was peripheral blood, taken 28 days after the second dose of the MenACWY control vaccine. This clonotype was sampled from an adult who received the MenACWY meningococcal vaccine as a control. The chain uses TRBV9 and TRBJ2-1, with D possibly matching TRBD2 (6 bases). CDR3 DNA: TGTGCCAGCAGCGCCCTCGGGACTGGACCCTACAATGAGCAGTTCTTC. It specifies CASSALGTGPYNEQFF.